The 17 T cell receptor beta chains given below trace back to one sample, sequenced in a study of T-cell reconstitution after alpha-beta-depleted transplantation in children. The library targeted TCRbeta and was prepared with unique molecular identifiers. TCRdb called the PCR reads again in MiXCR, with one record for every CDR3 protein. This repertoire shows around 440,000 distinct CDR3 sequences, under 12% found once; its top ten account for around 2%. The starting material was PBMCs, obtained before TCRalphabeta/CD19-depleted stem cell transplant. These receptor sequences come from a child between 2 and 9 years old with inherited bone marrow failure, due to receive a stem cell transplant.

The chain joins TRBV2 to TRBJ2-6; TRBD1 matches at 8 bases. There are 16 residues in the CDR3. Germline assignment: CDR1 SNHLY and CDR2 FYNNEI. Germline trimming cut 7 bases from V and 4 bases from J; bases unmatched to any gene: 9. Here the CDR3 DNA reads TGTGCCAGCAACCGGGACAGGACCGCGGGGGCCAACGTCCTGACTTTC. It specifies CASNRDRTAGANVLTF. The whole variable domain, remainder taken from reference TRBV2 and TRBJ2-6, is EPEVTQTPSHQVTQMGQEVILRCVPISNHLYFYWYRQILGQKVEFLVSFYNNEISEKSEIFDDQFSVERPDGSNFTLKIRSTKLEDSAMYFCASNRDRTAGANVLTFGAGSRLTVL.

A remark on this clonotype: A read error may produce the germline difference seen at one junction end. The chain recombines TRBV20-1 with TRBJ1-2, with 10 bases fitting TRBD1. Germline values: CDR1 DFQATT, CDR2 SNEGSKA (reference sequence). CDR3 length equals 17 residues. CDR3 protein: CCARDLYATGGSGGYTF. The CDR3 DNA follows: TGCTGTGCTAGAGATCTCTATGCGACAGGGGGCAGTGGGGGCTACACCTTC.

This clonotype was seen at least ten times. J is TRBJ2-3 and V is TRBV7-2; 7 positions agree with TRBD2. Unmatched junction bases numbered 2, after V lost 3 bases and J lost 2 bases. Looked up from germline, CDR1 is SGHTA and CDR2 is FQGNSA. The CDR3 contains 14 residues. Here the CDR3 DNA reads TGTGCCAGCAGCTTTAGCGGGTACACAGATACGCAGTATTTT. Its translation is CASSFSGYTDTQYF.

There are many counts of this clonotype. The chain has TRBV12-3 or TRBV12-4 and TRBJ2-1; TRBD1 might be the D (6 bases). The CDR3 spans 13 residues. The ends were cut back, 1 base at V and 7 bases at J, with 8 bases in the middle. CDR3 bases: TGTGCCAGCAGTTTAGTTAGGGGGAATGAGCAGTTCTTC. It yields the protein CASSLVRGNEQFF.

The V call is TRBV24-1, the J call TRBJ2-2; the match to TRBD1 covers 10 bases. J was trimmed by 6 bases and V by 9 bases; bases with no gene match: 6. Germline V CDR1 and CDR2: KGHDR, SFDVKD. This CDR3 region has 14 residues. The CDR3 reads CATEDRGLSGELFF. DNA for the CDR3: TGTGCCACCGAGGACAGGGGGTTGTCCGGGGAGCTGTTTTTT.

There are a few counts of this clonotype. V is TRBV30 and J is TRBJ2-3; 7 bases match TRBD1. The germline V gene encodes CDR1 GTSNPN and CDR2 SVGIG (reference sequence). J was trimmed by 0 bases and V by 7 bases; bases with no gene match: 4. The CDR3 has 13 residues. CDR3 region: CALTGKSTDTQYF. The DNA of the CDR3 is TGTGCCTTGACAGGGAAAAGCACAGATACGCAGTATTTT. The full variable domain, its missing parts supplied by reference TRBV30 and TRBJ2-3, is SQTIHQWPATLVQPVGSPLSLECTVEGTSNPNLYWYRQAAGRGLQLLFYSVGIGQISSEVPQNLSASRPQDRQFILSSKKLLLSDSGFYLCALTGKSTDTQYFGPGTRLTVL.

Ten or more counts support this clonotype. The CDR3 spells CASSQTHREDSPLHF. The CDR3 nucleotides are TGTGCCAGCAGCCAGACCCACAGGGAGGATTCACCCCTCCACTTT. The chain has TRBV4-2 and TRBJ1-6; maybe TRBD1 (6 bases). Germline loops: CDR1 LGHNA, CDR2 YNFKEQ. Trimming shortened V by 3 bases and J by 8 bases, and 14 bases separated the two germline ends. The CDR3 has 15 residues.

This clonotype came up many times. The rearrangement links TRBV5-1 to TRBJ2-7; 10 bases agree with TRBD2. The V segment lost 4 bases and the J segment 2 bases; nucleotides outside the gene matches: 18. CDR3 length: 19 residues. The V gene's germline CDR1 is SGHRS and CDR2 YFSETQ. The CDR3 loop is CASSPVGRPWTSGTYEQYF. The CDR3 DNA reads TGCGCCAGCAGCCCGGTAGGACGGCCGTGGACTAGCGGAACCTACGAGCAGTACTTC. Filled out from reference TRBV5-1 and TRBJ2-7, the complete variable domain reads KAGVTQTPRYLIKTRGQQVTLSCSPISGHRSVSWYQQTPGQGLQFLFEYFSETQRNKGNFPGRFSGRQFSNSRSEMNVSTLELGDSALYLCASSPVGRPWTSGTYEQYFGPGTRLTVT.

This clonotype was recorded many times. J is TRBJ2-7 and V is TRBV29-1, with D tentatively TRBD1 (6 bases). Germline V gene lookup returns CDR1 SQVTM and CDR2 ANQGSEA. V was shortened by 4 bases and J by 2 bases, with 12 bases between the two germline ends. There are 13 residues in the CDR3. The CDR3 DNA follows: TGCAGCGTTGGGGACACTGTTACCTACGAGCAGTACTTC. This translates into CSVGDTVTYEQYF.

This clonotype came up many times. The rearrangement uses TRBV4-3 and TRBJ2-5; a weak D match, TRBD2 (6 bases). V was shortened by 4 bases and J by 1 base, with 10 bases between the two germline ends. CDR1 and CDR2 from the germline V gene are LGHNA and YSLEER. The CDR3 covers 14 residues. This CDR3 is CASSLRESQETQYF. In DNA, the CDR3 is TGCGCCAGCAGCCTCCGGGAGTCCCAAGAGACCCAGTACTTC.

This clonotype occurred a few times. The V call is TRBV2, the J call TRBJ2-5; no firm D call. With 2 bases removed from V and 0 bases from J, the gap between germline ends came to 13 bases. CDR1 is SNHLY, CDR2 FYNNEI, per germline. CDR3 length: 16 amino acids. CDR3 in DNA: TGTGCCAGCAGTGAACGAGGCTCCTTCTACCAAGAGACCCAGTACTTC. Amino acid sequence: CASSERGSFYQETQYF.

This clonotype was seen ten or more times. V gene TRBV23-1 combines with J gene TRBJ2-5, with TRBD1 as a possible D gene (6 bases). TRBV23-1 is designated an ORF whose function remains uncertain. The V end was cut by 5 bases, the J end by 2 bases, with 15 bases between. The CDR3 runs to 15 residues. CDR3 region: CASSTFGGRQETQYF. The DNA of the CDR3 is TGCGCCAGCAGTACATTTGGGGGCAGACAAGAGACCCAGTACTTC.

The sample holds a few counts of this clonotype. The chain recombines TRBV4-1 with TRBJ1-6; D remains ambiguous. The CDR3 runs to 17 residues. CDR1 is MGHRA and CDR2 is YSYEKL in the germline V gene. The ends were cut back, 3 bases at V and 0 bases at J, with 12 bases in the middle. CDR3 sequence reads: CASSQRSISSYNSPLHF. The DNA of the CDR3 is TGCGCCAGCAGCCAGCGGAGTATCAGCTCCTATAATTCACCCCTCCACTTT.

Many counts were recorded for this clonotype. This chain links TRBV20-1 with TRBJ2-1, with a tentative D call TRBD1 (5 bases). V was pared by 6 bases and J by 3 bases, with 6 bases between. The V gene's germline CDR1 is DFQATT and CDR2 SNEGSKA (reference sequence). The CDR3 contains 11 residues. The CDR3 DNA sequence: TGCAGTGCCGACAGCTACAATGAGCAGTTCTTC. Its translation: CSADSYNEQFF.

This clonotype was counted between two and nine times. This rearrangement joins TRBV27 to TRBJ2-3; 8 bases are a match to TRBD2. V lost 3 bases to trimming and J lost 4 bases; unmatched junction nucleotides: 9. The CDR3 spans 16 residues. The germline V gene has CDR1 MNHEY and CDR2 SMNVEV (reference sequence). The CDR3: CASSLASGSHPDTQYF. The CDR3 region has the DNA TGTGCCAGCAGTTTGGCGAGCGGGAGCCACCCAGATACGCAGTATTTT.

This clonotype was recorded at least ten times. The chain couples TRBV7-8 to TRBJ2-7; D not resolved. In germline, CDR1 is SGHVS, CDR2 FQNEAQ. V gave up 2 bases and J gave up 2 bases, with 19 bases separating them. CDR3 length equals 17 residues. CDR3: CASSLSSLAHRTYEQYF. The CDR3 DNA is TGTGCCAGCAGCTTAAGTTCTCTGGCTCATCGAACCTACGAGCAGTACTTC.

This clonotype was detected ten times or more. This sequence joins TRBV15 and TRBJ2-3, with 8 bases fitting TRBD1. The V gene end was trimmed by 3 bases and the J gene end by 0 bases; junction bases not matched to a gene: 11. This CDR3 is built from 18 residues. CDR1 is LNHNV, CDR2 YYDKDF, per germline (reference sequence). The CDR3, as DNA: TGTGCCACCAGCAGCACGCGGACAGGGACGTATAGCACAGATACGCAGTATTTT. Translation gives CATSSTRTGTYSTDTQYF.